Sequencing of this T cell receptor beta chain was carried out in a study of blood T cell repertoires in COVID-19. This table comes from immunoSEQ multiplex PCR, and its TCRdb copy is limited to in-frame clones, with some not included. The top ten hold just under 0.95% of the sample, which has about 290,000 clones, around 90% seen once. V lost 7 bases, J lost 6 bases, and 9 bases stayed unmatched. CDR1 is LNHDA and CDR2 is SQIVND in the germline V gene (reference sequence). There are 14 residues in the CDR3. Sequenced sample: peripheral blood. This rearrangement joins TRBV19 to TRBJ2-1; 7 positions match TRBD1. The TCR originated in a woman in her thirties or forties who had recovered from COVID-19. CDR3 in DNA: TGTGCCAGTACCCCCCGGGACAGATCCAATGAGCAGTTCTTC. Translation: CASTPRDRSNEQFF.